This T cell receptor (beta chain) was sequenced in a study of early T cells in non-severe SARS-CoV-2 infection. Study-level information: Chains stayed unpaired after sequencing of bulk RNA from unsorted whole blood. Study-level points and caveats: Anti-spike CD8 responses were favored in VDJdb matching, and private and CD4 specificities were missed.

About this clonotype itself: Its antigen remains unidentified.

There are 14 residues in the CDR3. J gave up 7 bases and V 5 bases, and 12 bases lay outside the gene matches. Germline loops: CDR1 SQVTM, CDR2 ANQGSEA. As part of library construction, unique molecular identifiers were attached to individual cDNA molecules. From the 5' RACE reads, TCRdb called clonotypes with MiXCR, one entry per CDR3 protein. The sample yields 69,000 or so distinct CDR3 sequences, roughly an eighth seen once. This sequence joins TRBV29-1 and TRBJ2-7, with 9 bases matching TRBD1. Sample: whole blood. The receptor comes from an adult who was a healthcare worker with PCR-confirmed SARS-CoV-2 infection or an uninfected control (not recorded which). CDR3: CSVTTGTGTLEQYF. In nucleotides, the CDR3 is TGCAGCGTTACAACCGGGACAGGGACCTTGGAGCAGTACTTC.